This T cell receptor beta chain was captured by sequencing in a study of identical twins. In the case of this clonotype: Its cognate antigen is unknown.

TCRdb processed the 5' RACE reads anew with MiXCR; each CDR3 protein has one entry. The data contain under 250,000 distinct CDR3 sequences, 7.5% of them singletons. CDR1 and CDR2 (germline): SSHAT, FNYEAQ (reference sequence). This CDR3 comprises 15 residues. V was clipped by 5 bases and J by 4 bases; unmatched bases: 8. Notes on the study in general: A cross-sectional statistical analysis, not follow-up of the same donors, supported the conclusions. With abundant cord blood beta clonotypes, insertions were fewer; memory repertoires showed no such pattern. Those out-of-frame alpha sequences shared by twins showed an excess of low generation probability.

This sample also appeared in a second study, on yellow fever vaccine responses in identical twins. This second study notes: Reported findings indicate that twins' vaccine T cell responses seemed partially convergent, partially personalized.

Material for sequencing was CD8+ T cells sorted from blood. This TCR was recovered from a young woman in good health. The rearrangement joins TRBV7-7 to TRBJ2-5, with 9 nucleotides matching TRBD1. The CDR3 DNA reads as TGTGCCAGCAGCCCCCGGACAGGGGAAAGAGAGACCCAGTACTTC. Protein product: CASSPRTGERETQYF.